This T cell receptor (beta chain) was recovered during a study of CD8+ T cells in alopecia areata (dated 2018 in TCRdb). About the full investigation: The treated patients took part in an open-label pilot trial in which moderate-to-severe alopecia areata was treated with oral tofacitinib at 5 to 10 mg twice daily. Tofacitinib was given for 6 to 18 months, followed by 6 months of follow-up off drug to assess delayed response and recurrence. High-throughput TCRbeta sequencing was used to examine T cell clonal expansion in alopecia areata in both the C3H/HeJ mouse model and human patients. In humans, TCRbeta sequencing was performed on scalp tissue and on sorted CD4+ and CD8+ peripheral blood T cells from healthy controls and from patients with patchy or totalis/universalis alopecia areata. Biopsies were taken from tofacitinib-treated patients at baseline and again at 4 and 24 weeks into treatment, and several of those patients also had a later scalp biopsy. Scalp clonality was compared across normal scalp (n=4), patchy alopecia areata scalp (n=8), and alopecia totalis/universalis scalp (n=8). RNA was obtained with the PAXgene miRNA kit for fixed scalp, the miRNeasy kit for PBMCs, and the RNeasy kit for mouse skin. immunoSEQ multiplex PCR using 35 Vbeta forward primers and 13 Jbeta reverse primers was used to amplify TCRbeta CDR3 regions.

The library was prepared using the immunoSEQ multiplex PCR assay. RNA was extracted from all samples and reverse transcribed into cDNA, which served as template for TCR sequencing. SuperScript III was used for first-strand cDNA synthesis, primed with a 2:1 mix of oligo-dT and random hexamers. A synthetic immune receptor repertoire was used to assess amplification bias, and residual bias was removed computationally. For the original study's pipeline: Raw reads were preprocessed to remove errors, and CDR3 was defined by IMGT conventions from the conserved cysteine to phenylalanine. To get clonality, Shannon entropy was normalized by log2 of the number of productive unique TCRs and the result was subtracted from 1. Whether scalp clones were CD4 or CD8 was inferred by matching scalp TCRbeta sequences against CD4 and CD8 repertoires sorted from blood. Not all clones reach the TCRdb copy of this immuneACCESS table, which keeps in-frame sequences only. Checked studies attribute under half of the gap to unresolved V genes and leave the rest unexplained. The V and J calls and clone size were taken over from that table, and D and trimming were inferred from the DNA. The sample yields about 10,000 clones; approximately 60% were counted once. 7.5% to 10% of the sample is taken by the ten largest.

Interpreted using the paper, the time point label stands for: baseline before oral tofacitinib. Lesional scalp punch biopsies and peripheral blood were collected from alopecia areata patients. Human scalp biopsies were fixed immediately in PAXgene tissue containers. What the research found in general, with its limitations: Unlike mouse skin, where gammadelta T cells dominate, normal human skin contains resident alphabeta T cells that get sequenced too, which complicates analysis of the scalp TCR repertoire. Higher clonality and more expanded CD8+ clones were observed in lesional scalp than in normal scalp, particularly in alopecia totalis/universalis, a finding suggestive of antigenic drive. Shared TCR sequences between patients were less evident than in mice, which may be partly attributable to HLA diversity in the patient population.

Concerning this clone itself: Its antigen remains unidentified. Base qualities are not recorded, but no much larger clone differs from it by a single base. Other DNA sequences within the sample encode an identical CDR3.

Sequences were derived from skin, sampled at week 0. This clonotype originated in a human donor with alopecia areata.

The bases read TGCGCCAGCAGCTTGGTGGCTAGCGGGAGTGGCGAGCAGTACTTC. Translated, it reads CASSLVASGSGEQYF. This chain joins TRBV5-1 to TRBJ2-7, and 10 junction bases match TRBD2. Measured from the cysteine to the phenylalanine, the CDR3 is 15 residues long. Of all the DNA, just the CDR3 is kept, 45 bases in frame from base 1. V and J are trimmed by 0 bases and 6 bases, and the gene matches miss 6 bases of the junction. CDR1 SGHRS and CDR2 YFSETQ are derived from the germline V gene.